This entry lists 18 T cell receptor beta chains sequenced from one sample in a study of shared clonotypes between healthy human individuals. Sequenced by immunoSEQ multiplex PCR; TCRdb stores in-frame clones only, minus some. Of about 450,000 clones in the sample, roughly 85% were seen once. The sample was PBMCs. The receptors here all came from a woman in her forties in good health. Some clones in this sample may be carry-over from other donors' samples.

The chain uses TRBV28 and TRBJ2-7; D gene unclear. In germline, CDR1 is MDHEN, CDR2 SYDVKM. Trimming cost V 5 bases and J 3 bases, with 11 bases left between them. This CDR3 spans 13 amino acids. The CDR3 here is CASSPGLLYEQYF. The CDR3 DNA follows: TGTGCCAGCAGTCCTGGCCTTCTCTACGAGCAGTACTTC.

The genes are TRBV5-4 and TRBJ2-5, with 15 bases that match TRBD2. Germline lookup yields CDR1 SGHNT and CDR2 YYREEE (reference sequence). The CDR3 has 16 amino acids. J lost 5 bases, V lost 2 bases, and 4 bases had no gene match. CDR3 in DNA: TGTGCCAGCAGCTTAGGACTAGCGGGAGGGAGGGAGACCCAGTACTTC. Translation: CASSLGLAGGRETQYF.

The CDR3 reads CASSKGTGWGNQPQHF. CDR3 in DNA: TGTGCCAGCAGTAAAGGGACAGGTTGGGGCAATCAGCCCCAGCATTTT. V gene TRBV5-6 combines with J gene TRBJ1-5; TRBD1 agrees at 8 bases. There are 16 residues in the CDR3. CDR1 and CDR2 (germline): SGHDT, YYEEEE. The junction had 9 bases not matched to a gene; V was cut back by 5 bases and J by 2 bases.

CDR3 coding DNA: TGTGCCAGCAGCCCAAGCGGGAGGAGCGACGAGCAGTACTTC. Amino acid sequence: CASSPSGRSDEQYF. The chain employs TRBV7-3 and TRBJ2-7; 9 nucleotides match TRBD2. CDR3 length: 14 amino acids. The germline gives CDR1 SGHTA, CDR2 FQGTGA. After removal of 5 bases from V and 5 bases from J, the junction contained 7 bases not matched to a gene.

The V gene is TRBV14, the J gene TRBJ1-2, with D maybe TRBD1 (5 bases). The CDR3 has 15 amino acids. V lost 3 bases and J 0 bases, leaving 11 bases between the germline ends. CDR1 is SGHDN, CDR2 FVKESK, per germline. The CDR3 nucleotides read TGTGCCAGCAGCCACGGGGGACCTTCTAACTATGGCTACACCTTC. This translates into CASSHGGPSNYGYTF. The full variable domain, its missing parts supplied by reference TRBV14 and TRBJ1-2, is EAGVTQFPSHSVIEKGQTVTLRCDPISGHDNLYWYRRVMGKEIKFLLHFVKESKQDESGMPNNRFLAERTGGTYSTLKVQPAELEDSGVYFCASSHGGPSNYGYTFGSGTRLTVV.

The rearrangement uses TRBV18 and TRBJ2-2, with TRBD2 as a possible D gene (5 bases). Trimming took 6 bases from V and 3 from J, leaving 17 bases between them. The germline CDR1 and CDR2 sequences are KGHSH and LQKENI. This CDR3 has 16 residues. The CDR3 DNA reads as TGTGCCAGCTCCCGTACTCTCGGGGTGGACACCGGGGAGCTGTTTTTT. Translated, it gives CASSRTLGVDTGELFF.

The V call is TRBV19, the J call TRBJ2-1; D may match TRBD1 or TRBD2 (5 bases each). Looked up from germline, CDR1 is LNHDA and CDR2 is SQIVND (reference sequence). Trimming took off 5 bases at V and 8 bases at J, with 13 bases between the two ends. The CDR3 is 13 amino acids. CDR3 residues: CASSLAGTHEQFF. The CDR3 DNA follows: TGTGCCAGTAGTCTTGCCGGGACCCATGAGCAGTTCTTC.

The gene calls are TRBV7-9 and TRBJ2-1, with 7 bases aligning to TRBD1. V dropped 4 bases and J dropped 2; count of bases not matched to a gene: 2. The germline V gene has CDR1 SEHNR and CDR2 FQNEAQ (reference sequence). This CDR3 contains 14 residues. The CDR3 reads CASSWGTAYNEQFF. CDR3 in DNA: TGTGCCAGCAGCTGGGGGACAGCCTACAATGAGCAGTTCTTC.

The J gene is TRBJ1-5, the V gene TRBV7-6, with a tentative D call TRBD1 (5 bases). Germline V CDR1 and CDR2: SGHVS, FNYEAQ. Trimming removed 1 base at V and 4 bases at J, with 11 bases between. The CDR3 spans 15 residues. The CDR3 sequence is CASSLGWGGNQPQHF. The CDR3 DNA reads as TGTGCCAGCAGCTTAGGATGGGGGGGTAATCAGCCCCAGCATTTT.

The rearrangement uses TRBV4-2 and TRBJ2-7, with a weak D call TRBD1 (6 bases). V was cut by 4 bases and J by 4 bases, with 17 bases left in between. CDR3 length equals 15 residues. Germline values: CDR1 LGHNA, CDR2 YNFKEQ. The CDR3 DNA reads as TGTGCCAGCAGCCCCCAGATACAGGGTACGTACGAGCAGTACTTC. Residues: CASSPQIQGTYEQYF.

A few counts support this clone. The chain joins TRBV14 to TRBJ1-3; no clear D gene. There are 15 residues in the CDR3. In germline, CDR1 is SGHDN, CDR2 FVKESK. Trimming removed 4 bases at V and 1 base at J, with 11 bases between. The CDR3 region has the DNA TGTGCCAGCAGCCCCTTCCTAGGGTCTGGAAACACCATATATTTT. It specifies CASSPFLGSGNTIYF.

This clone was observed once. The rearrangement uses TRBV19 and TRBJ1-2; 10 nucleotides line up with TRBD1. This CDR3 has 14 residues. Trimming at V came to 5 bases and at J to 5 bases, leaving 5 bases not matched to a gene. Germline assignment: CDR1 LNHDA and CDR2 SQIVND (reference sequence). The CDR3 sequence: CASSATGGEYGYTF. As DNA, the CDR3 is TGTGCCAGTAGTGCGACAGGGGGCGAGTATGGCTACACCTTC. The whole variable domain, filled in from reference TRBV19 and TRBJ1-2, reads DGGITQSPKYLFRKEGQNVTLSCEQNLNHDAMYWYRQDPGQGLRLIYYSQIVNDFQKGDIAEGYSVSREKKESFPLTVTSAQKNPTAFYLCASSATGGEYGYTFGSGTRLTVV.

This clone came up a few times. The chain couples TRBV7-2 to TRBJ2-3; tentative D call: TRBD2 (7 bases). The CDR3 runs 12 residues. The germline V gene has CDR1 SGHTA and CDR2 FQGNSA. V dropped 6 bases and J dropped 5 bases, with 9 bases sitting between them. The CDR3 region is CASRGGGDTQYF. The DNA of the CDR3 is TGTGCCAGCAGAGGGGGGGGAGATACGCAGTATTTT.

Remarks on this clone: The junction and the germline gene differ at one end; a read error may be behind it. The V and J genes are TRBV20-1 and TRBJ1-2; unclear D gene. This CDR3 is 11 amino acids long. The germline V gene has CDR1 DFQATT and CDR2 SNEGSKA (reference sequence). The CDR3 coding sequence is TGCAGTGCTAGAGATCGGGTATCCTGGGCCTTC. Residues: CSARDRVSWAF.

The chain recombines TRBV7-9 with TRBJ2-7; 8 bases agree with TRBD1. Germline V CDR1 and CDR2: SEHNR, FQNEAQ (reference sequence). With 2 bases clipped from V and 2 bases from J, the junction kept 5 bases outside the gene matches. This CDR3 is built from 15 residues. The CDR3 here is CASSLPGTGAYEQYF. CDR3 DNA: TGTGCCAGCAGCTTACCCGGGACAGGAGCCTACGAGCAGTACTTC. Full variable domain (rest looked up from reference TRBV7-9 and TRBJ2-7): DTGVSQNPRHKITKRGQNVTFRCDPISEHNRLYWYRQTLGQGPEFLTYFQNEAQLEKSRLLSDRFSAERPKGSFSTLEIQRTEQGDSAMYLCASSLPGTGAYEQYFGPGTRLTVT.

This clone has just a few counts. The gene calls are TRBV25-1 and TRBJ2-7; perhaps D is TRBD1 or TRBD2 (5 bases each). The V end was cut by 4 bases, the J end by 6 bases, with 10 bases between. From germline, CDR1 is MGHDK and CDR2 SYGVNS. CDR3 size: 12 residues. CDR3 sequence: CASSAVGGEQYF. CDR3 DNA sequence: TGTGCCAGCAGTGCTGTTGGGGGCGAGCAGTACTTC.

The chain is built from TRBV23-1 and TRBJ1-5; D possibly corresponds to TRBD1 (6 bases). TRBV23-1 is assigned to the ORF class and has an uncertain function. The CDR3 loop spans 17 amino acids. Trimming removed 0 bases from V and 0 bases from J, with 12 bases in between. This CDR3 is CASSQSRDTSSNQPQHF. The CDR3 coding sequence is TGCGCCAGCAGTCAATCCAGGGACACCTCTAGCAATCAGCCCCAGCATTTT.

This chain links TRBV7-9 with TRBJ1-4; TRBD1 agrees at 9 bases. Losses at the gene ends were 5 bases for V and 3 bases for J; bases not matched to a gene: 7. The germline V gene has CDR1 SEHNR and CDR2 FQNEAQ (reference sequence). CDR3 length equals 16 residues. The CDR3 region has the DNA TGTGCCAGCAGCCCAGGGACAGGGCGTTCTAATGAAAAACTGTTTTTT. As protein: CASSPGTGRSNEKLFF.